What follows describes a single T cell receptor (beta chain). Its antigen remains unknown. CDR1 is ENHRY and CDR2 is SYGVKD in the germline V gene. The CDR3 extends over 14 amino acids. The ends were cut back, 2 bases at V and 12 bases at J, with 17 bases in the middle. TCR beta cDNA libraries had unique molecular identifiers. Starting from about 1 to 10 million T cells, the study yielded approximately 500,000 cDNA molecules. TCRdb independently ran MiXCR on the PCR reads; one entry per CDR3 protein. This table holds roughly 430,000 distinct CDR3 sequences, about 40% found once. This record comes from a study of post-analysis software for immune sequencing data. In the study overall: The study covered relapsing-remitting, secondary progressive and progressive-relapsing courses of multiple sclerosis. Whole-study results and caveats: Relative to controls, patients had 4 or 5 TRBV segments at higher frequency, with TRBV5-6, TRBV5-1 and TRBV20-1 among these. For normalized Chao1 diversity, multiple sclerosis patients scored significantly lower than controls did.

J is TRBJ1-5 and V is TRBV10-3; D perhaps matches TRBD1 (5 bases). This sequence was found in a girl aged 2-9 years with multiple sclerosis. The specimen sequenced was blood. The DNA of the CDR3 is TGTGCCATCAGTGAGCCCAGCGATCCACAGGTCCAGCATTTT. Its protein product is CAISEPSDPQVQHF.